The 23 T cell receptor beta chains reported below all come from one sample, sequenced in a study of blood T cell repertoires in COVID-19. Assay used: immunoSEQ multiplex PCR; TCRdb lists only in-frame clones, some missing. The repertoire holds under 20,000 clones, about nine tenths seen once, with about 15% in the top ten. Sequencing was done on a sample of peripheral blood. These receptors all stem from a human donor with active COVID-19. The donor label of this sample is uncertain.

A single count supports this clone. J is TRBJ2-7 and V is TRBV7-2; 10 bases line up with TRBD1. There are 15 residues in the CDR3. V lost 1 base and J lost 4; bases outside the gene matches: 4. Germline loops: CDR1 SGHTA, CDR2 FQGNSA. The CDR3 protein is CASSLGPGQGYEQYF. DNA of the CDR3: TGTGCCAGCAGCTTAGGTCCGGGACAGGGGTACGAGCAGTACTTC.

Only a few counts were recorded for this clone. This chain joins TRBV4-3 and TRBJ2-5; 9 positions match TRBD1. V shed 1 base, J shed 1 base, and the junction held 7 bases outside the gene matches. CDR3 size: 17 residues. CDR1 and CDR2 (germline): LGHNA, YSLEER. The CDR3 coding sequence is TGCGCCAGCAGCCAAGGGTGGACAGGGGTCCTCCAAGAGACCCAGTACTTC. Protein product: CASSQGWTGVLQETQYF.

The rearrangement uses TRBV7-3 and TRBJ2-3; D is possibly TRBD2 (6 bases). In germline, CDR1 is SGHTA, CDR2 FQGTGA. The CDR3 spans 15 residues. V lost 4 bases to trimming and J lost 3 bases, with 14 bases between them. Here the CDR3 reads CASSSSVLNTDTQYF. The CDR3 DNA follows: TGTGCCAGCAGCTCTAGCGTCTTGAATACAGATACGCAGTATTTT.

V is TRBV7-2 and J is TRBJ2-3, with 16 bases lining up with TRBD2. Germline-derived CDR1 and CDR2 are SGHTA and FQGNSA. The CDR3 is 19 amino acids. The ends lost 5 bases at V and 0 bases at J; junction bases unmatched: 8. This chain's CDR3 is CASSPHGTSGGVSTDTQYF. The CDR3 region has the DNA TGTGCCAGCAGCCCCCATGGGACTAGCGGGGGGGTTAGCACAGATACGCAGTATTTT.

The chain carries TRBV6-5 and TRBJ2-1, with TRBD2 matching over 12 bases. CDR1 is MNHEY and CDR2 is SVGAGI in the germline V gene. The CDR3 loop spans 15 amino acids. Trimming at V came to 2 bases and at J to 8 bases, leaving 4 bases not matched to a gene. The CDR3 sequence: CASSYGLAGGDEQFF. The CDR3 region has the DNA TGTGCCAGCAGTTACGGGCTAGCGGGGGGGGATGAGCAGTTCTTC.

The V gene is TRBV6-5, the J gene TRBJ2-2; D is possibly TRBD1 (6 bases). Germline V lookup: CDR1 MNHEY, CDR2 SVGAGI. The CDR3 covers 13 residues. Trimming took 10 bases from V and 2 from J, leaving 11 bases between them. CDR3 sequence: CANRDTNTGELFF. In DNA form, the CDR3 reads TGTGCCAACCGGGACACAAACACCGGGGAGCTGTTTTTT.

This clone was counted a single time. In DNA form, the CDR3 reads TGTGCCAGCAGCCCAGGAGTAGCGGACACAGATACGCAGTATTTT. This sequence encodes CASSPGVADTDTQYF. The chain has TRBV4-2 and TRBJ2-3; D might be TRBD2 (6 bases). Trimming took off 4 bases at V and 2 bases at J, with 13 bases between the two ends. Germline assignment: CDR1 LGHNA and CDR2 YNFKEQ. The CDR3 runs 15 residues.

This sequence joins TRBV2 and TRBJ2-5; D gene ambiguous. V was cut by 4 bases and J by 4 bases, with 4 bases left in between. This CDR3 is 11 amino acids long. Germline-derived CDR1 and CDR2 are SNHLY and FYNNEI. CDR3 sequence: CASSARETQYF. DNA of the CDR3: TGTGCCAGCAGTGCCCGAGAGACCCAGTACTTC.

The V gene is TRBV4-3, the J gene TRBJ2-5, with 11 bases fitting TRBD2. J gave up 5 bases and V 1 base, and 15 bases lay outside the gene matches. Germline V gives CDR1 LGHNA, CDR2 YSLEER. CDR3 size: 19 residues. The CDR3 sequence is CASSQAPVSGGALVETQYF. DNA of the CDR3: TGCGCCAGCAGCCAAGCCCCGGTTAGCGGGGGGGCCTTGGTCGAGACCCAGTACTTC.

The rearrangement uses TRBV5-1 and TRBJ2-2, with TRBD1 identical over 7 bases. CDR1 and CDR2 from the germline V gene are SGHRS and YFSETQ. The CDR3 is 14 amino acids. The J segment lost 5 bases and the V segment lost 6 bases, leaving 7 bases of the junction unmatched. The CDR3 region has the DNA TGCGCCAGCAATGCCGGGACAGTAACCGGGGAGCTGTTTTTT. Translated, it gives CASNAGTVTGELFF. Full variable domain (outside the CDR3, taken from reference TRBV5-1 and TRBJ2-2): KAGVTQTPRYLIKTRGQQVTLSCSPISGHRSVSWYQQTPGQGLQFLFEYFSETQRNKGNFPGRFSGRQFSNSRSEMNVSTLELGDSALYLCASNAGTVTGELFFGEGSRLTVL.

The genes are TRBV5-4 and TRBJ2-2; 7 bases agree with TRBD2. This CDR3 has 16 residues. Per germline, CDR1 SGHNT and CDR2 YYREEE (reference sequence). The ends lost 0 bases at V and 1 base at J; junction bases unmatched: 3. CDR3 DNA: TGTGCCAGCAGCTTGGGAGGCGGGGGGAACACCGGGGAGCTGTTTTTT. Protein: CASSLGGGGNTGELFF.

This CDR3 reads CASSITTGANEKLFF. The CDR3 DNA is TGTGCCAGTAGTATTACGACAGGGGCTAATGAAAAACTGTTTTTT. The gene calls are TRBV19 and TRBJ1-4; TRBD1 agrees at 8 bases. V trimming: 3 bases; J trimming: 3 bases; junction bases outside the gene matches: 3. This CDR3 is 15 amino acids long. The germline gives CDR1 LNHDA, CDR2 SQIVND (reference sequence).

The rearrangement joins TRBV4-1 to TRBJ1-4; D unresolved. V was trimmed by 3 bases and J by 5 bases, leaving 10 bases between them. Germline lookup yields CDR1 MGHRA and CDR2 YSYEKL. The CDR3 runs to 14 residues. This CDR3 reads CASSQGVANEKLFF. The CDR3 DNA sequence: TGCGCCAGCAGCCAGGGAGTCGCAAATGAAAAACTGTTTTTT.

The chain links TRBV19 to TRBJ1-2; D is perhaps TRBD1 (6 bases). CDR3 length equals 14 residues. The V gene's germline CDR1 is LNHDA and CDR2 SQIVND (reference sequence). V lost 8 bases and J lost 4, with 17 bases in between. The CDR3 DNA reads as TGTGCCAGTCAGGGACAACCAATTCTCTATGGCTACACCTTC. As protein: CASQGQPILYGYTF.

This sequence joins TRBV12-3 or TRBV12-4 and TRBJ1-5, with a tentative D call TRBD1 (6 bases). The CDR3 has 12 amino acids. V gave up 9 bases and J gave up 6 bases, with 12 bases separating them. The CDR3 coding sequence is TGTGCCAGTACAGGGTCGGGTCAGCCCCAGCATTTT. Amino acid sequence: CASTGSGQPQHF.

The CDR3 protein is CASSPNTGAFYEQYF. For the CDR3, the DNA is TGTGCCAGCAGCCCAAACACCGGAGCATTTTACGAGCAGTACTTC. The chain carries TRBV6-5 and TRBJ2-7; D not certain. The CDR3 is made up of 15 amino acids. Trimming stripped 6 bases from V and 4 bases from J, with 19 bases between. Germline V CDR1 and CDR2: MNHEY, SVGAGI.

This clone was seen only a few times. The chain couples TRBV7-6 to TRBJ2-7; a weak D match, TRBD1 (5 bases). CDR3 length: 13 amino acids. CDR1 SGHVS and CDR2 FNYEAQ come from the germline V gene. Trimming left V 3 bases short and J 1 base short, with 7 bases between. The CDR3 spells CASSFGQSYEQYF. CDR3 sequence (DNA): TGTGCCAGCAGCTTCGGACAATCCTACGAGCAGTACTTC.

The chain combines TRBV5-1 with TRBJ1-1, with D unclear. The CDR3 is 11 residues long. Trimming left V 0 bases short and J 8 bases short, with 5 bases between. Germline values: CDR1 SGHRS, CDR2 YFSETQ. The DNA of the CDR3 is TGCGCCAGCAGCTTGGGCGGGGAAGCTTTCTTT. Translation gives CASSLGGEAFF.

The gene calls are TRBV7-2 and TRBJ2-7; TRBD2 agrees at 12 bases. This CDR3 is 13 amino acids long. Germline V gene lookup returns CDR1 SGHTA and CDR2 FQGNSA. V gave up 5 bases and J gave up 7 bases; unmatched junction bases: 3. CDR3 protein: CASSGGLAGEQYF. CDR3 DNA sequence: TGTGCCAGCAGCGGGGGACTAGCGGGTGAGCAGTACTTC.

This chain connects TRBV19 to TRBJ1-2; maybe TRBD1 (5 bases). Germline V gives CDR1 LNHDA, CDR2 SQIVND (reference sequence). This CDR3 is 14 amino acids long. V was trimmed by 5 bases and J by 5 bases, leaving 15 bases between them. CDR3 loop: CASSFQGFGYGYTF. CDR3 nucleotides: TGTGCCAGTAGTTTTCAGGGTTTCGGGTATGGCTACACCTTC.

V gene TRBV14 combines with J gene TRBJ2-7, with 7 bases lining up with TRBD1. Trimming cost V 0 bases and J 3 bases; bases outside gene matches: 8. The CDR3 totals 16 residues. CDR1 is SGHDN and CDR2 is FVKESK in the germline V gene. The CDR3 coding sequence is TGTGCCAGCAGCCAAGAACGAGGGGACAGATACTACGAGCAGTACTTC. Residues: CASSQERGDRYYEQYF.

CDR3 sequence: CSVEASTGVRGAFF. CDR3 bases: TGCAGCGTTGAAGCTAGCACAGGGGTTCGCGGAGCTTTCTTT. The chain employs TRBV29-1 and TRBJ1-1; 7 bases are a match to TRBD1. The CDR3 sequence is 14 residues long. The V segment lost 1 base and the J segment 10 bases; nucleotides outside the gene matches: 12. Looked up from germline, CDR1 is SQVTM and CDR2 is ANQGSEA.

The V gene is TRBV6-5, the J gene TRBJ1-2; a weak D match, TRBD1 (5 bases). This CDR3 is 13 amino acids long. In germline, CDR1 is MNHEY, CDR2 SVGAGI. Trimming shortened V by 4 bases and J by 8 bases, and 14 bases separated the two germline ends. CDR3 nucleotides: TGTGCCAGCAGTTCGGGGGTTTTAGAGGGCTACACCTTC. Translating gives CASSSGVLEGYTF.